These T cell receptor beta chains were read from a single sample in a study of blood T cell repertoires in COVID-19. Assay used: immunoSEQ multiplex PCR; TCRdb lists only in-frame clones, some missing. This sample yields about 350,000 clones, of which more than 70% are seen a single time; just over 1% belongs to the top ten. Material for sequencing was PBMCs or T cells enriched from blood (not recorded which). The source is a woman in her 30s who had been exposed to COVID-19. CDR3s include the opening cysteine and the closing phenylalanine or tryptophan. The order of the fields is V gene, clone size, J gene, D gene, CDR3 protein, CDR3 DNA. A D gene is named only where the DNA matches it firmly. Size values are once, few and many counts, or a class for expanded clones, and some rows have none.

>TRBV5-1|.|TRBJ2-7|TRBD1
CASSSSPGGVSEQYF
TGCGCCAGCAGCTCCTCCCCAGGGGGCGTATCTGAGCAGTACTTC
>TRBV28|.|TRBJ1-6|.
CASSAGLSNSPLHF
TGTGCCAGCAGTGCGGGCCTATCTAATTCACCCCTCCACTTT
>TRBV24-1|.|TRBJ2-7|.
CATSAQGPNYEQYF
TGTGCCACCAGTGCACAGGGCCCTAACTACGAGCAGTACTTC
>TRBV2|.|TRBJ1-3|TRBD1
CASSAGQGTSVGNTIYF
TGTGCCAGCAGTGCGGGACAGGGGACTTCGGTAGGAAACACCATATATTTT
>TRBV4-2|.|TRBJ1-2|.
CASSQDMAEYGYTF
TGTGCCAGCAGCCAAGATATGGCAGAATATGGCTACACCTTC
>TRBV12-5|.|TRBJ1-1|.
CASGRWEGEAFF
TGTGCTAGTGGCCGGTGGGAGGGTGAAGCTTTCTTT
>TRBV10-3|few|TRBJ2-5|TRBD1
CATRRGQGQETQYF
TGTGCCACAAGGAGGGGACAGGGCCAAGAGACCCAGTACTTC
>TRBV6-5|once|TRBJ1-2|TRBD1
CASRRGQGDYGYTF
TGTGCCAGCAGACGCGGACAGGGCGACTATGGCTACACCTTC
>TRBV6-6|.|TRBJ2-7|TRBD2
CASSPLLPSGRFAEQYF
TGTGCCAGCAGTCCACTCCTACCTAGCGGGAGGTTCGCCGAGCAGTACTTC
>TRBV19|.|TRBJ1-5|TRBD1
CASNPGTGFGNQPQHF
TGTGCCAGTAATCCCGGGACAGGGTTTGGGAATCAGCCCCAGCATTTT
>TRBV11-3|.|TRBJ1-2|.
CASSLDFRDTYGYTF
TGTGCCAGCAGCTTAGATTTTCGGGACACCTATGGCTACACCTTC